Shown below are 10 T cell receptor beta chains from a single sample sequenced in a study of shared clonotypes between healthy human individuals. Produced via immunoSEQ multiplex PCR; TCRdb's table is partial and in-frame only. Of some 96,000 clones detected, around half appear once; the ten largest clones hold roughly 16%. Sequencing used PBMCs. Source of these receptors: a woman aged 40 to 50 in good health. Some clones in this sample may be carry-over from other donors' samples.

This clone was recorded many times. The chain employs TRBV28 and TRBJ1-4, with a possible D match to TRBD1 (6 bases). This CDR3 is built from 12 residues. The germline V gene encodes CDR1 MDHEN and CDR2 SYDVKM. The V and J ends lost 10 bases and 11 bases respectively, with 17 bases between them. The CDR3 reads CATLPRGYKLFF. In DNA form, the CDR3 reads TGTGCCACCCTCCCGAGGGGGTACAAACTGTTTTTT.

The CDR3 bases are TGTGCCAGCAGTTACTCCGGGACAGGGGCCTACAATGAGCAGTTCTTC. It is translated as CASSYSGTGAYNEQFF. The chain links TRBV6-5 to TRBJ2-1; 10 bases are a match to TRBD1. The CDR3 has 16 residues. The germline V gene has CDR1 MNHEY and CDR2 SVGAGI. V shed 0 bases and J 2 bases; nucleotides not matched to a gene: 1.

The count of this clone is one. The chain couples TRBV5-1 to TRBJ2-1; possibly TRBD2 for D (6 bases). Germline CDR1 reads SGHRS; CDR2 reads YFSETQ. V shed 4 bases and J shed 4 bases, with 15 bases lying between them. The CDR3 has 15 amino acids. The CDR3 loop reads CASSRSGVRYNEQFF. The CDR3 DNA is TGCGCCAGCAGCCGATCGGGAGTCAGATACAATGAGCAGTTCTTC.

The table lists this clone with a few counts. The chain employs TRBV5-1 and TRBJ2-3; 8 bases fit TRBD1. Losses at the gene ends were 3 bases for V and 0 bases for J; bases not matched to a gene: 3. CDR3 length equals 15 residues. Per germline, CDR1 SGHRS and CDR2 YFSETQ. The CDR3 sequence is CASSSTGASTDTQYF. The DNA of the CDR3 is TGCGCCAGCAGCTCGACAGGGGCCAGCACAGATACGCAGTATTTT.

The V gene is TRBV7-8, the J gene TRBJ2-7; D call uncertain. Germline V lookup: CDR1 SGHVS, CDR2 FQNEAQ. Trimming pared 5 bases from V and 1 base from J, leaving 3 bases between. The CDR3 consists of 11 residues. The CDR3 sequence: CASSASYEQYF. Written as DNA, the CDR3 is TGTGCCAGCAGCGCATCCTACGAGCAGTACTTC.

Many counts were recorded for this clone. Within the sample, other DNA sequences also encode this same CDR3. The chain combines TRBV5-1 with TRBJ1-5, with 9 bases fitting TRBD1. Unmatched junction bases numbered 3, after V lost 0 bases and J lost 5 bases. This CDR3 is built from 15 residues. The germline CDR1 and CDR2 sequences are SGHRS and YFSETQ. The CDR3 coding sequence is TGCGCCAGCAGCTTGGGGGACAGGGAGGATCAGCCCCAGCATTTT. Translation: CASSLGDREDQPQHF.

The rearrangement joins TRBV28 to TRBJ1-1, with D unresolved. V lost 4 bases to trimming and J lost 6 bases, with 6 bases between them. CDR1 is MDHEN and CDR2 is SYDVKM in the germline V gene. The CDR3 is made up of 11 amino acids. CDR3 coding DNA: TGTGCCAGCAGTTATGCAGCTGAAGCTTTCTTT. Amino acids: CASSYAAEAFF.

This clone was seen at least ten times. The chain has TRBV30 and TRBJ2-7, with 9 bases aligning to TRBD2. Trimming took 3 bases from V and 6 from J; bases not matched to a gene: 9. Germline V gene sequence: CDR1 GTSNPN, CDR2 SVGIG (reference sequence). This CDR3 is 14 amino acids long. The CDR3 nucleotides are TGTGCCTGGAGGCCCTGGCGGGAGGGCCGCGAGCAGTACTTC. This codes for CAWRPWREGREQYF.

This clone is large. The V gene is TRBV15, the J gene TRBJ2-7; 7 bases match TRBD2. V lost 0 bases and J lost 4; bases outside the gene matches: 21. Germline V gene data show CDR1 as LNHNV and CDR2 as YYDKDF (reference sequence). This CDR3 has 20 amino acids. The DNA for the CDR3 is TGTGCCACCAGCAGAGACAGGGATTGGGGAGCGGGACCACATCGGTACGAGCAGTACTTC. It yields the protein CATSRDRDWGAGPHRYEQYF.

V gene TRBV9 combines with J gene TRBJ2-7; D possibly corresponds to TRBD1 (6 bases). Trimming shortened V by 3 bases and J by 1 base, and 17 bases separated the two germline ends. CDR1 and CDR2 (germline): SGDLS, YYNGEE. CDR3 length: 16 amino acids. For the CDR3, the DNA is TGTGCCAGCAGCGCCTCGCGGCAGGGGTCTTCCTACGAGCAGTACTTC. This encodes CASSASRQGSSYEQYF.